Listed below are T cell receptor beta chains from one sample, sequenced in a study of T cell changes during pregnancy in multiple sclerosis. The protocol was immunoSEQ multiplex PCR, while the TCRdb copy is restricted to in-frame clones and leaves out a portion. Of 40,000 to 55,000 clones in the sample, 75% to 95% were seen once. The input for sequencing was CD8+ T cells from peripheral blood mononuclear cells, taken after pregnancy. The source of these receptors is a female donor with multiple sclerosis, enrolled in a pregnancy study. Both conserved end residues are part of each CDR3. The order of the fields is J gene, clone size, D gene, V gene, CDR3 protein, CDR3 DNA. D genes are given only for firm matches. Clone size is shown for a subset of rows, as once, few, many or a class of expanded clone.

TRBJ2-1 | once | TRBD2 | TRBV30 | CAWRFLAGSYNEQFF | TGTGCCTGGAGGTTTCTAGCGGGGTCCTACAATGAGCAGTTCTTC
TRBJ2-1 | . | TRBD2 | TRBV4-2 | CASSPQTSGAYNEQFF | TGTGCCAGCAGCCCTCAGACTAGCGGGGCCTACAATGAGCAGTTCTTC
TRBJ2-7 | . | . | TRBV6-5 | CASSYSTSYEQYF | TGTGCCAGCAGTTACTCAACTAGCTACGAGCAGTACTTC
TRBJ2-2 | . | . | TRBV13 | CASRQLSTGELFF | TGTGCCAGCAGGCAACTATCCACCGGGGAGCTGTTTTTT
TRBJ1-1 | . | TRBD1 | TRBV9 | CASSVGRGLKNTEAFF | TGTGCCAGCAGCGTAGGGAGGGGGCTAAAGAACACTGAAGCTTTCTTT
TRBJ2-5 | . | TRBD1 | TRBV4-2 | CASSQAQGAAETQYF | TGTGCCAGCAGCCAAGCCCAGGGGGCGGCGGAGACCCAGTACTTC
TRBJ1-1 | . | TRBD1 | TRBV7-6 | CASSYGRGLSTEAFF | TGTGCCAGCAGCTACGGTAGGGGGCTGAGCACTGAAGCTTTCTTT
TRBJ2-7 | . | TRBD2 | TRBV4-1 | CASSQETSGDSYEQYF | TGCGCCAGCAGCCAAGAGACTAGCGGGGACTCCTACGAGCAGTACTTC
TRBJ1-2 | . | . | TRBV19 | CASSRTLNYGYTF | TGTGCCAGTAGCCGGACACTTAACTATGGCTACACCTTC
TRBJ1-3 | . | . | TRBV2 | CASRRQDNRGNTIYF | TGTGCCAGCAGGCGACAGGACAACAGAGGAAACACCATATATTTT
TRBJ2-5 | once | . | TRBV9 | CASSGRSGPQETQYF | TGTGCCAGCAGCGGAAGGAGCGGGCCCCAAGAGACCCAGTACTTC
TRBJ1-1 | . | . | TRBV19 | CASSWGVTEAFF | TGTGCCAGTAGTTGGGGGGTCACTGAAGCTTTCTTT
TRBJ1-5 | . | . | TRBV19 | CASSTEGGVSGQPQHF | TGTGCCAGTAGTACCGAAGGAGGGGTTTCGGGACAGCCCCAGCATTTT
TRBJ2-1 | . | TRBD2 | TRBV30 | CAWSDRAGGYNEQFF | TGTGCCTGGAGTGACCGAGCGGGGGGCTACAATGAGCAGTTCTTC
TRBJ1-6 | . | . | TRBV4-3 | CASSLSQVNNSPLHF | TGCGCCAGCAGCCTGTCACAGGTTAACAATTCACCCCTCCACTTT
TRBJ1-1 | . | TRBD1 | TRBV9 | CASSGTGTEAFF | TGTGCCAGCAGCGGGACAGGCACTGAAGCTTTCTTT
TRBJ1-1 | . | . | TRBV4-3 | CASSHAGTGGEAFF | TGCGCCAGCAGTCACGCCGGAACAGGCGGTGAAGCTTTCTTT
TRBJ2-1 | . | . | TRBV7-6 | CASSLAAPDNEQFF | TGTGCCAGCAGCTTAGCTGCGCCCGACAATGAGCAGTTCTTC
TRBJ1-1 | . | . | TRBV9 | CASSTVNTEAFF | TGTGCCAGCAGCACGGTGAACACTGAAGCTTTCTTT
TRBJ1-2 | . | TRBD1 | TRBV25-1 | CASSGPGQPHTYYGYTF | TGTGCCAGCAGTGGACCGGGACAGCCCCATACTTACTATGGCTACACCTTC
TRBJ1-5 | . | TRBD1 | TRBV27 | CASSLSDRGNQPQHF | TGTGCCAGCAGTTTATCCGACAGGGGTAATCAGCCCCAGCATTTT
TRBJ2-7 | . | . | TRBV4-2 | CASSPTHLQGGEQYF | TGTGCCAGCAGCCCTACACACCTACAGGGCGGGGAGCAGTACTTC
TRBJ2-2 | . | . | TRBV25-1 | CASSGTERTGELFF | TGTGCCAGCAGTGGGACAGAACGCACCGGGGAGCTGTTTTTT
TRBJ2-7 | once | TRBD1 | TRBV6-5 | CASSQGTGGYGEQYF | TGTGCCAGCAGCCAAGGGACAGGGGGCTACGGCGAGCAGTACTTC
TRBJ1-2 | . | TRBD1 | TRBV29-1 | CSARQGLGGYTF | TGCAGCGCACGACAGGGGCTGGGCGGCTACACCTTC
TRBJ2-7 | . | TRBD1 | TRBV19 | CASSIGQGFDEQYF | TGTGCCAGTAGTATAGGACAGGGGTTCGACGAGCAGTACTTC
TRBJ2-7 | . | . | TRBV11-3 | CASSSQKCGGEQYF | TGTGCCAGCAGCTCGCAAAAGTGTGGAGGCGAGCAGTACTTC
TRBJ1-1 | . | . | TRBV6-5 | CASSYSGGLGSEAFF | TGTGCCAGCAGTTACTCAGGCGGGCTTGGGAGTGAAGCTTTCTTT
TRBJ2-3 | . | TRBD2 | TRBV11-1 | CASSLSGGARDTQYF | TGTGCCAGCAGCCTTAGCGGGGGGGCCAGGGATACGCAGTATTTT
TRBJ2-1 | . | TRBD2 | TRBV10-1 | CASTDQREGRRNEQFF | TGCGCCAGCACCGATCAGCGGGAGGGCCGGCGGAATGAGCAGTTCTTC
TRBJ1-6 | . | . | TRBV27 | CASKLRPGQLNSPLHF | TGTGCCAGCAAACTGAGGCCTGGACAGCTGAATTCACCCCTCCACTTT
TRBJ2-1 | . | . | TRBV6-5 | CASSLEMTGNNEQFF | TGTGCCAGCAGTCTCGAGATGACAGGCAACAATGAGCAGTTCTTC
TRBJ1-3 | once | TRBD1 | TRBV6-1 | CASSDRGLTRNTIYF | TGTGCCAGCAGTGACAGGGGGCTGACAAGAAACACCATATATTTT
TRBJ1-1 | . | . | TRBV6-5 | CASSYGASPDEAFF | TGTGCCAGCAGTTACGGAGCCTCGCCGGATGAAGCTTTCTTT
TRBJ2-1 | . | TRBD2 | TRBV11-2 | CASSPTSGGASEQFF | TGTGCCAGCAGCCCCACTAGCGGGGGGGCAAGTGAGCAGTTCTTC
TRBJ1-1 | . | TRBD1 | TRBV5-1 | CASSSQTGEPNTEAFF | TGCGCCAGCAGCTCACAAACAGGGGAGCCGAACACTGAAGCTTTCTTT
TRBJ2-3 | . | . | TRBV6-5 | CASSYSHSLLDTQYF | TGTGCCAGCAGTTACTCGCACTCCCTTTTAGATACGCAGTATTTT
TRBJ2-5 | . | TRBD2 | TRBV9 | CASSGSGALQETQYF | TGTGCCAGCTCCGGGAGCGGGGCCCTACAAGAGACCCAGTACTTC
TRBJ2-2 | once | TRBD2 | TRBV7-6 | CASSLAGLAGDFGGELFF | TGTGCCAGCAGCTTAGCCGGACTAGCGGGAGACTTCGGCGGGGAGCTGTTTTTT
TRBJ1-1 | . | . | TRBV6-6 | CASTSGDTEAFF | TGTGCCAGCACTTCGGGGGACACTGAAGCTTTCTTT
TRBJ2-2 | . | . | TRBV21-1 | CASTIIPGQGAPRNTGELFF | TGTGCCAGCACCATCATCCCGGGACAGGGGGCCCCGAGGAACACCGGGGAGCTGTTTTTT
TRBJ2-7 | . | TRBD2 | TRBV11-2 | CASSLDGLAGGLYEQYF | TGTGCCAGCAGCTTAGATGGGCTAGCGGGGGGGCTCTACGAGCAGTACTTC
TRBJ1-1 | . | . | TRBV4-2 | CASSQETGANTEAFF | TGTGCCAGCAGCCAAGAAACGGGAGCGAACACTGAAGCTTTCTTT
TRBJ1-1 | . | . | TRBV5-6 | CAGSFFSAAEAFF | TGTGCCGGCAGCTTTTTTAGTGCGGCTGAAGCTTTCTTT
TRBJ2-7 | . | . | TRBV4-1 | CASSQDRGRRNYEQYF | TGCGCCAGCAGCCAAGATCGAGGGAGGCGCAACTACGAGCAGTACTTC
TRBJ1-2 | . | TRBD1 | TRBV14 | CASSQETGGAIITGYTF | TGTGCCAGCAGCCAAGAGACAGGGGGCGCGATAATTACTGGCTACACCTTC
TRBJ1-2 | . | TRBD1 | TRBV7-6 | CASSLQGAEGYTF | TGTGCCAGCAGCCTCCAGGGGGCGGAGGGCTACACCTTC